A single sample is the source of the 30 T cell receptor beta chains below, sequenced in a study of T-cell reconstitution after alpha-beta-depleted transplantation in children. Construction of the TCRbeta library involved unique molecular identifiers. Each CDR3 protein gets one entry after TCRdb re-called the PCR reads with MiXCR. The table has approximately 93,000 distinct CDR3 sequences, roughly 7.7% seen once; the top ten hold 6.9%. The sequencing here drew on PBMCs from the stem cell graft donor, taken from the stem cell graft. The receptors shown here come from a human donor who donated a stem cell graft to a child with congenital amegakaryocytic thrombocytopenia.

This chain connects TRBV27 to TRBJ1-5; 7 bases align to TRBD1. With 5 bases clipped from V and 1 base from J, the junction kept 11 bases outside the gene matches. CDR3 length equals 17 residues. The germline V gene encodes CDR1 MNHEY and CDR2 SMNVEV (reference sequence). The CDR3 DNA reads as TGTGCCAGCAGTCCGATAGGGACAGTCGGAAGCAATCAGCCCCAGCATTTT. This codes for CASSPIGTVGSNQPQHF.

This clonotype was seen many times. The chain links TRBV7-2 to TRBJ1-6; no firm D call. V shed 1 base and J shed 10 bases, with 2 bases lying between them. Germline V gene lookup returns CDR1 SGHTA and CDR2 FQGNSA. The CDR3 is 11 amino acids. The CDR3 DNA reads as TGTGCCAGCAGCTTAGGCTCACCCCTCCACTTT. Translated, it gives CASSLGSPLHF.

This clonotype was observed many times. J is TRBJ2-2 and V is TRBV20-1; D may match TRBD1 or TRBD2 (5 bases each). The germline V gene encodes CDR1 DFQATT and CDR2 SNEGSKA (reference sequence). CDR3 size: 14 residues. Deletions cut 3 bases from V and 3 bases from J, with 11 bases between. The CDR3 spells CSASGGRYTGELFF. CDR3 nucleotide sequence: TGCAGTGCTAGTGGGGGACGGTACACCGGGGAGCTGTTTTTT.

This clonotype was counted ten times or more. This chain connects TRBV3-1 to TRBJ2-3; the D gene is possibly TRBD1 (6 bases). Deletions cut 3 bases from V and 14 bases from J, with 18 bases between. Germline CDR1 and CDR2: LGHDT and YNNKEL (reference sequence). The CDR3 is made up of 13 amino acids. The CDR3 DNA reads TGTGCCAGCAGCCAGGCCGGACAGCTCGGCCTGTATTTT. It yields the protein CASSQAGQLGLYF.

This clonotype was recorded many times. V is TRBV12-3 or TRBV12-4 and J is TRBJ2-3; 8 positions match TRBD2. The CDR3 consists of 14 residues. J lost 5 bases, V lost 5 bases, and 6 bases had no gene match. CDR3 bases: TGTGCCAGCAGTCTCACTAGCGGAAAAGATACGCAGTATTTT. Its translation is CASSLTSGKDTQYF.

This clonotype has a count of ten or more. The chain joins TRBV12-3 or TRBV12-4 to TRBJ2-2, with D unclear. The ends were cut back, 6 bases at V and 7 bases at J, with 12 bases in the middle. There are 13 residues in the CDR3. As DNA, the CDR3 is TGTGCCAGCAGCCCCCCTGGTGTCGGGGAGCTGTTTTTT. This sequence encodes CASSPPGVGELFF.

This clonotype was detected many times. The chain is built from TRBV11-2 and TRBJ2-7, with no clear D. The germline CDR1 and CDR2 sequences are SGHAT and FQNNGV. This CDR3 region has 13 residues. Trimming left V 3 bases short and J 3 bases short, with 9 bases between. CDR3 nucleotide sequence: TGTGCCAGCAGCTTTTCCCCAGACTACGAGCAGTACTTC. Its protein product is CASSFSPDYEQYF.

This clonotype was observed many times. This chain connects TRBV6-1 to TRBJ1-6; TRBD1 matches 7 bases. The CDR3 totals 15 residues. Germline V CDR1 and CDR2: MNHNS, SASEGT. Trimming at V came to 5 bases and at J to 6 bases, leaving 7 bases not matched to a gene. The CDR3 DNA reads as TGTGCCAGCAGTAAAAACAGGGGCGGTAATTCACCCCTCCACTTT. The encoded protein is CASSKNRGGNSPLHF.

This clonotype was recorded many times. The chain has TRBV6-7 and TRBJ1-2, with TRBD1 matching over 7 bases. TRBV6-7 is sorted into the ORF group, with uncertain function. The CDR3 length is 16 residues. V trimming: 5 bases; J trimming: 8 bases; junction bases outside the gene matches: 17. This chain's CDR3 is CASSNSRGQYRGGYTF. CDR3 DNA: TGTGCCAGCAGTAACAGCAGAGGACAGTACAGGGGCGGCTACACCTTC.

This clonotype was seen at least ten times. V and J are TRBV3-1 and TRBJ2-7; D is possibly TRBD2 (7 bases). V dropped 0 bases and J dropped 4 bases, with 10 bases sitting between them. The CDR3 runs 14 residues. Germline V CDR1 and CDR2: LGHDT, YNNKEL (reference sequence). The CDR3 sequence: CASSQEGGQYEQYF. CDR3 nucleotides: TGTGCCAGCAGCCAAGAGGGGGGGCAGTACGAGCAGTACTTC.

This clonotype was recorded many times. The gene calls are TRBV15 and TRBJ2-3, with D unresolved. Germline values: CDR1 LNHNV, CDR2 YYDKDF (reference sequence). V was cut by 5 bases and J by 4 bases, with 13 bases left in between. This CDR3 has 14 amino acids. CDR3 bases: TGTGCCACCAGCTCATGGACGGGTCCAGATACGCAGTATTTT. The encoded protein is CATSSWTGPDTQYF.

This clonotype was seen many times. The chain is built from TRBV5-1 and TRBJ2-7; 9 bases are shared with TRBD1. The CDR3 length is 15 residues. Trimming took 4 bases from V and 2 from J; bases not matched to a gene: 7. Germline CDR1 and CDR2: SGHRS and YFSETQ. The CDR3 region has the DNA TGCGCCAGCAGCCAGGGACAGGGCCAAACCTACGAGCAGTACTTC. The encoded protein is CASSQGQGQTYEQYF.

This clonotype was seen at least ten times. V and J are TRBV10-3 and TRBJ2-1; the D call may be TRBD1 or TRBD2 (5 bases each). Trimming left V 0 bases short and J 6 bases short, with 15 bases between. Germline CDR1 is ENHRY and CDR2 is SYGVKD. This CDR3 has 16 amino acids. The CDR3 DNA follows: TGTGCCATCAGTGAGTCCCAGGGAGCAGCGGTCAATGAGCAGTTCTTC. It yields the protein CAISESQGAAVNEQFF.

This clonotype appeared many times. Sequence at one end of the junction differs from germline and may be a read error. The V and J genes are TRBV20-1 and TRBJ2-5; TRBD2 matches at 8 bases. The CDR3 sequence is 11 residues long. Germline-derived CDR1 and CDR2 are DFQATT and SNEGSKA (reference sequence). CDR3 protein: CSAPRGGGSDF. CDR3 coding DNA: TGCAGTGCCCCACGGGGCGGGGGGTCGGACTTC.

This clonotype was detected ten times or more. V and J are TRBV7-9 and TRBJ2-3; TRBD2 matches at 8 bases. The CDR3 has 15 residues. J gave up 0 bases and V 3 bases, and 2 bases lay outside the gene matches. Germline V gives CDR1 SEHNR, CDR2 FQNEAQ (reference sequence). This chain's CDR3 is CASSFSSGSTDTQYF. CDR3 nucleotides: TGTGCCAGCAGCTTCTCTAGCGGGAGCACAGATACGCAGTATTTT.

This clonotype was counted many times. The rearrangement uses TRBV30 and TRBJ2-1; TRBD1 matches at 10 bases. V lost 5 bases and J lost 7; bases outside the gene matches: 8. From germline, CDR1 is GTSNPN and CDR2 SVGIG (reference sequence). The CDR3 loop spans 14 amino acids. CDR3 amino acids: CAWGSGTGVNEQFF. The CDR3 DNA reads TGTGCCTGGGGATCCGGGACAGGGGTTAATGAGCAGTTCTTC.

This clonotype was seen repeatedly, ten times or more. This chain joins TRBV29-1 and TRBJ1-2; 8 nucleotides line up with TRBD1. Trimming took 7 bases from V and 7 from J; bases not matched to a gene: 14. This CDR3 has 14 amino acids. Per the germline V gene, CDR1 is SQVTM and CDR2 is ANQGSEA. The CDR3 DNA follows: TGCAGCGCCTACGGATCAACAGGGACAGGTGGCTACACCTTC. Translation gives CSAYGSTGTGGYTF.

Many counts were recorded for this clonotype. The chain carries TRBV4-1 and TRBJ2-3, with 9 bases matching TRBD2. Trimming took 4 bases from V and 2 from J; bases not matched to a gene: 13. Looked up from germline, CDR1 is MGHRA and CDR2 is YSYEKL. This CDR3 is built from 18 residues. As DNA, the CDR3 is TGCGCCAGCAGCCCCCTGCTAATAGCGGGGGTACCCACAGATACGCAGTATTTT. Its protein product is CASSPLLIAGVPTDTQYF.

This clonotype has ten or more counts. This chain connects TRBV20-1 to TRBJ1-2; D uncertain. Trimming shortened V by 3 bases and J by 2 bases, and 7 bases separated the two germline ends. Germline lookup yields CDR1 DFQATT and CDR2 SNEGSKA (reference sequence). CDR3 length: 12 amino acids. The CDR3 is CSARGLNYGYTF. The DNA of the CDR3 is TGCAGTGCTAGGGGGTTGAACTATGGCTACACCTTC.

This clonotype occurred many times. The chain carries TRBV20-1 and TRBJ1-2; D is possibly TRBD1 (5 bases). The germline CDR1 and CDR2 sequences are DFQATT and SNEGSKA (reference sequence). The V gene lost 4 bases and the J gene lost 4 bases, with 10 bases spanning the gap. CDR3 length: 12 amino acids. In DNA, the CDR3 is TGCAGTGCTATCAGACAGACCTATGGCTACACCTTC. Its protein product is CSAIRQTYGYTF.

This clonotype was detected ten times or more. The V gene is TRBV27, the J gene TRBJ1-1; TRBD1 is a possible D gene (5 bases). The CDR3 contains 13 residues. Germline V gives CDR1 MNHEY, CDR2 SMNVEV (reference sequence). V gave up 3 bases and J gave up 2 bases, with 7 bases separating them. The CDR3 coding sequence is TGTGCCAGCAGTTTTGACAGAAACACTGAAGCTTTCTTT. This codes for CASSFDRNTEAFF.

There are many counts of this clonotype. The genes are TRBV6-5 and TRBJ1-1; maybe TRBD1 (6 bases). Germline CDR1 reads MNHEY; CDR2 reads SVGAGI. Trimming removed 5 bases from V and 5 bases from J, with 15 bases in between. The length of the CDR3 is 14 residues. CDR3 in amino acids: CASSTSRGWTEAFF. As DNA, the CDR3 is TGTGCCAGCAGTACTTCCAGGGGATGGACTGAAGCTTTCTTT.

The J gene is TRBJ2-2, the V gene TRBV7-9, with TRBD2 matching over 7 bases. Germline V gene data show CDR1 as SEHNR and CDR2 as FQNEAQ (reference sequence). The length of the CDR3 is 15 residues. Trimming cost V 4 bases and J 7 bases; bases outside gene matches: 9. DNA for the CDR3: TGTGCCAGCAGCTATCCTGAGCGGGGAGACGGGGAGCTGTTTTTT. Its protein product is CASSYPERGDGELFF.

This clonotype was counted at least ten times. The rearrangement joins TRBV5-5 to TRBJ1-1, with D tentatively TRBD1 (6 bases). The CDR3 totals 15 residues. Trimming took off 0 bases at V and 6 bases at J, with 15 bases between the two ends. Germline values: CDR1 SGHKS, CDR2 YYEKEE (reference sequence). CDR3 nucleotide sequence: TGTGCCAGCAGCTTGGCCTGGGGGGCCCTCTCTGAAGCTTTCTTT. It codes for CASSLAWGALSEAFF.

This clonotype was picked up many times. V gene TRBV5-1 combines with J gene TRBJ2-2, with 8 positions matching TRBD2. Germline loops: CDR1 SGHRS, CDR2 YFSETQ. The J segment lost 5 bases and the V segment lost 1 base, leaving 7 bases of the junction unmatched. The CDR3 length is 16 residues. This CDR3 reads CASSLTQRELTGELFF. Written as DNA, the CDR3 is TGCGCCAGCAGCTTGACCCAGCGGGAGTTGACCGGGGAGCTGTTTTTT.

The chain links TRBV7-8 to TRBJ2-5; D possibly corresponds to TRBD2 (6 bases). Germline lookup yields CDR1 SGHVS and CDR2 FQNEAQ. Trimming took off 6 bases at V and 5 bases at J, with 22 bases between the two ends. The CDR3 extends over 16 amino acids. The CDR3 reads CASSFDQAGFEETQYF. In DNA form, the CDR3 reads TGTGCCAGCAGTTTCGACCAAGCGGGTTTCGAGGAGACCCAGTACTTC.

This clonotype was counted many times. The CDR3 nucleotides are TGTGCCAGCTTAGGGGCTAGCGGAGATACGCAGTATTTT. It translates to CASLGASGDTQYF. This chain connects TRBV11-2 to TRBJ2-3; the match to TRBD2 covers 7 bases. Germline CDR1 and CDR2: SGHAT and FQNNGV. V lost 8 bases and J lost 5; bases outside the gene matches: 7. CDR3 length: 13 amino acids. Full variable domain (outside the CDR3, taken from reference TRBV11-2 and TRBJ2-3): EAGVAQSPRYKIIEKRQSVAFWCNPISGHATLYWYQQILGQGPKLLIQFQNNGVVDDSQLPKDRFSAERLKGVDSTLKIQPAKLEDSAVYLCASLGASGDTQYFGPGTRLTVL.

CDR3: CAMSPRGLYGYTF. As DNA, the CDR3 is TGTGCCATGAGCCCACGGGGCCTCTATGGCTACACCTTC. The V gene is TRBV7-8, the J gene TRBJ1-2; tentative D call: TRBD1 (5 bases). The CDR3 has 13 amino acids. Germline V lookup: CDR1 SGHVS, CDR2 FQNEAQ. V was clipped by 10 bases and J by 4 bases, with 16 bases between them.

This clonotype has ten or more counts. The CDR3 spells CATSREETQYF. CDR3 in DNA: TGTGCCACCAGCAGGGAAGAGACCCAGTACTTC. The chain combines TRBV15 with TRBJ2-5; D is unresolved. From germline, CDR1 is LNHNV and CDR2 YYDKDF (reference sequence). The CDR3 totals 11 residues. Trimming took off 3 bases at V and 3 bases at J, with 2 bases between the two ends. The entire variable domain, with the rest obtained from reference TRBV15 and TRBJ2-5, is as follows: DAMVIQNPRYQVTQFGKPVTLSCSQTLNHNVMYWYQQKSSQAPKLLFHYYDKDFNNEADTPDNFQSRRPNTSFCFLDIRSPGLGDTAMYLCATSREETQYFGPGTRLLVL.

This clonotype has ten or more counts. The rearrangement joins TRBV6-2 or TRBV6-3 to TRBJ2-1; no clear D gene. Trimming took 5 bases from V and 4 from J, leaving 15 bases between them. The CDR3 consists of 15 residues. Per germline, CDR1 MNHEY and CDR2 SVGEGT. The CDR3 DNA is TGTGCCAGCAGTACTCCGCCAGGTTCTTACAATGAGCAGTTCTTC. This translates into CASSTPPGSYNEQFF.